A single sample gave rise to the 21 T cell receptor beta chains below, sequenced in a study of shared clonotypes between healthy human individuals. TCRdb keeps only in-frame clones here, not all; method: immunoSEQ multiplex PCR. This sample has over 2,000,000 clones, with over 85% found just once. CD45RO-negative, CCR7-selected cells formed the naive CD8 fraction, which excluded terminally differentiated effector memory CD45RA+ cells. Sample: naive CD8+ T cells from PBMCs. These receptors were collected from a man aged 18 to 30 in good health. Some clones in this sample may be carry-over from other donors' samples.

This rearrangement joins TRBV7-8 to TRBJ1-5; TRBD1 is a possible D gene (5 bases). CDR3 size: 14 residues. V lost 5 bases to trimming and J lost 4 bases, with 12 bases between them. CDR1 is SGHVS, CDR2 FQNEAQ, per germline. This CDR3 reads CASSVGTVNQPQHF. Written as DNA, the CDR3 is TGTGCCAGCAGCGTAGGGACGGTTAATCAGCCCCAGCATTTT.

The chain combines TRBV4-2 with TRBJ2-7; D ambiguous. The V and J ends lost 2 bases and 4 bases respectively, with 12 bases between them. CDR1 LGHNA and CDR2 YNFKEQ come from the germline V gene. The CDR3 spans 14 residues. The CDR3: CASSQPWADYEQYF. The DNA for the CDR3 is TGTGCCAGCAGCCAACCGTGGGCCGATTACGAGCAGTACTTC.

V is TRBV28 and J is TRBJ1-3, with D maybe TRBD1 (5 bases). Germline loops: CDR1 MDHEN, CDR2 SYDVKM. V lost 2 bases, J lost 2 bases, and 7 bases lay in between. The CDR3 runs 14 residues. CDR3 coding DNA: TGTGCCAGCAGTTTAATGGGGCCTGGAAACACCATATATTTT. Its protein is CASSLMGPGNTIYF. The whole variable domain, filled in from reference TRBV28 and TRBJ1-3, reads DVKVTQSSRYLVKRTGEKVFLECVQDMDHENMFWYRQDPGLGLRLIYFSYDVKMKEKGDIPEGYSVSREKKERFSLILESASTNQTSMYLCASSLMGPGNTIYFGEGSWLTVV.

The genes are TRBV2 and TRBJ2-5; D is unresolved. Per the germline V gene, CDR1 is SNHLY and CDR2 is FYNNEI. V dropped 0 bases and J dropped 5 bases, with 10 bases sitting between them. CDR3 length: 14 amino acids. The CDR3 reads CASSEARLGETQYF. The CDR3 DNA reads as TGTGCCAGCAGTGAAGCGCGGCTTGGGGAGACCCAGTACTTC.

The chain couples TRBV7-2 to TRBJ1-1, with a weak D call TRBD1 (5 bases). Germline-derived CDR1 and CDR2 are SGHTA and FQGNSA. The CDR3 is 14 residues long. V shed 4 bases and J shed 3 bases, with 12 bases lying between them. CDR3 DNA sequence: TGTGCCAGCAGCTCCCGACCGGGACACACTGAAGCTTTCTTT. Protein: CASSSRPGHTEAFF. Together with reference TRBV7-2 and TRBJ1-1, the CDR3 gives the full variable domain: GAGVSQSPSNKVTEKGKDVELRCDPISGHTALYWYRQSLGQGLEFLIYFQGNSAPDKSGLPSDRFSAERTGGSVSTLTIQRTQQEDSAVYLCASSSRPGHTEAFFGQGTRLTVV.

The V and J genes are TRBV28 and TRBJ2-1; maybe TRBD2 (5 bases). CDR1 is MDHEN and CDR2 is SYDVKM in the germline V gene. Trimming pared 8 bases from V and 0 bases from J, leaving 26 bases between. CDR3 size: 19 residues. The CDR3 DNA sequence: TGTGCCAGCGCAACCCGCCGGGCCGACGTTGGGAGCTCCTACAATGAGCAGTTCTTC. Its protein is CASATRRADVGSSYNEQFF.

This rearrangement joins TRBV13 to TRBJ2-2; D is possibly TRBD2 (5 bases). The length of the CDR3 is 14 residues. V was clipped by 4 bases and J by 1 base, with 7 bases between them. CDR1 is PRHDT, CDR2 FYEKMQ, per germline (reference sequence). The chain's CDR3 is CASSYGGNTGELFF. The CDR3 DNA reads TGTGCCAGCAGCTATGGAGGGAACACCGGGGAGCTGTTTTTT.

This clone was counted a single time. The chain has TRBV9 and TRBJ2-7; no clear D gene. The ends were cut back, 3 bases at V and 3 bases at J, with 10 bases in the middle. The CDR3 contains 13 residues. Germline loops: CDR1 SGDLS, CDR2 YYNGEE. Here the CDR3 reads CASSDSGGYEQYF. The CDR3 bases are TGTGCCAGCAGCGACTCCGGCGGCTACGAGCAGTACTTC.

This chain connects TRBV6-5 to TRBJ2-3, with 9 bases identical to TRBD1. The CDR3 sequence is 14 residues long. With V trimmed by 5 bases and J by 1 base, 1 base remained unmatched. Germline CDR1 is MNHEY and CDR2 is SVGAGI. For the CDR3, the DNA is TGTGCCAGCAGTCGGACAGGGGGCACAGATACGCAGTATTTT. Translation gives CASSRTGGTDTQYF.

A single count supports this clone. The rearrangement links TRBV27 to TRBJ2-1; the D gene is possibly TRBD2 (5 bases). The CDR3 sequence is 11 residues long. The V gene's germline CDR1 is MNHEY and CDR2 SMNVEV (reference sequence). Deletions cut 8 bases from V and 10 bases from J, with 12 bases between. The CDR3 protein is CASSGEGEQFF. The DNA for the CDR3 is TGTGCCAGCTCCGGGGAAGGAGAGCAGTTCTTC.

With regard to this clone: Other DNA sequences of this sample code for an identical CDR3. The rearrangement joins TRBV28 to TRBJ1-5; D gene uncertain. The length of the CDR3 is 13 residues. Deletions cut 5 bases from V and 1 base from J, with 6 bases between. Germline CDR1 MDHEN, CDR2 SYDVKM. The CDR3 DNA reads TGTGCCAGCAGTCCCCCCAGCAATCAGCCCCAGCATTTT. Its translation is CASSPPSNQPQHF. The whole variable domain, remainder taken from reference TRBV28 and TRBJ1-5, is DVKVTQSSRYLVKRTGEKVFLECVQDMDHENMFWYRQDPGLGLRLIYFSYDVKMKEKGDIPEGYSVSREKKERFSLILESASTNQTSMYLCASSPPSNQPQHFGDGTRLSIL.

A few counts support this clone. This sample also contains other DNA sequences that code for the same CDR3. This chain connects TRBV25-1 to TRBJ1-5; D is undetermined. V dropped 8 bases and J dropped 2 bases, with 7 bases sitting between them. CDR1 is MGHDK and CDR2 is SYGVNS in the germline V gene. This CDR3 comprises 12 residues. CDR3: CASRLGNQPQHF. CDR3 sequence (DNA): TGTGCCAGCCGACTGGGCAATCAGCCCCAGCATTTT.

V is TRBV7-8 and J is TRBJ1-5; D remains ambiguous. The germline V and J ends were trimmed by 3 bases and 3 bases, with 15 bases remaining between them. Germline CDR1 SGHVS, CDR2 FQNEAQ. The CDR3 loop spans 16 amino acids. CDR3 loop: CASSLSGEGLNQPQHF. DNA of the CDR3: TGTGCCAGCAGCTTGTCGGGTGAGGGTCTCAATCAGCCCCAGCATTTT.

The chain combines TRBV29-1 with TRBJ2-2, with D unresolved. The CDR3 sequence is 15 residues long. The V gene's germline CDR1 is SQVTM and CDR2 ANQGSEA. V shed 7 bases and J shed 2 bases, with 17 bases lying between them. CDR3 coding DNA: TGCAGCGCCTCAAGAGCTGGGATCAACACCGGGGAGCTGTTTTTT. Protein product: CSASRAGINTGELFF.

The chain is built from TRBV27 and TRBJ1-1; unclear D gene. The CDR3 extends over 13 amino acids. V lost 6 bases and J lost 1, with 9 bases in between. Germline CDR1 reads MNHEY; CDR2 reads SMNVEV (reference sequence). In DNA form, the CDR3 reads TGTGCCAGCAGAATGAACGGGAACACTGAAGCTTTCTTT. This sequence encodes CASRMNGNTEAFF.

V is TRBV13 and J is TRBJ2-1, with 9 bases aligning to TRBD2. J gave up 6 bases and V 0 bases, and 9 bases lay outside the gene matches. This CDR3 region has 17 residues. Germline lookup yields CDR1 PRHDT and CDR2 FYEKMQ (reference sequence). The CDR3 loop reads CASSLGPPSGKANEQFF. CDR3 sequence (DNA): TGTGCCAGCAGCTTAGGCCCCCCTAGCGGGAAGGCCAATGAGCAGTTCTTC.

V is TRBV5-5 and J is TRBJ2-1; TRBD2 matches 7 bases. V trimming: 0 bases; J trimming: 2 bases; junction bases outside the gene matches: 11. The CDR3 runs 18 residues. Germline V CDR1 and CDR2: SGHKS, YYEKEE (reference sequence). For the CDR3, the DNA is TGTGCCAGCAGCTTGGAGTTTGCGGGAGTTTCCCCCTACAATGAGCAGTTCTTC. It translates to CASSLEFAGVSPYNEQFF.

The genes are TRBV10-3 and TRBJ1-3; D is unclear. The length of the CDR3 is 14 residues. In germline, CDR1 is ENHRY, CDR2 SYGVKD. V was cut by 4 bases and J by 2 bases, with 9 bases left in between. Here the CDR3 DNA reads TGTGCCATCAGTGTCCAGTACCCTGGAAACACCATATATTTT. It yields the protein CAISVQYPGNTIYF.

V is TRBV7-8 and J is TRBJ2-7; 7 bases are a match to TRBD1. V lost 1 base, J lost 5 bases, and 5 bases stayed unmatched. The CDR3 is 14 residues long. Per germline, CDR1 SGHVS and CDR2 FQNEAQ. The CDR3 nucleotides are TGTGCCAGCAGCTTAGGGGACAGAAAGCACGAGCAGTACTTC. It translates to CASSLGDRKHEQYF.

This chain uses TRBV14 with TRBJ2-1, with D unresolved. Germline CDR1 reads SGHDN; CDR2 reads FVKESK. V was pared by 2 bases and J by 2 bases, with 10 bases between. The CDR3 sequence is 15 residues long. The CDR3 nucleotides read TGTGCCAGCAGCCAATCCCTCATGGCCTACAATGAGCAGTTCTTC. Encoded protein: CASSQSLMAYNEQFF.

The chain links TRBV7-9 to TRBJ2-2; D possibly corresponds to TRBD1 (6 bases). V lost 5 bases, J lost 6 bases, and 22 bases lay in between. Per germline, CDR1 SEHNR and CDR2 FQNEAQ (reference sequence). This CDR3 region has 17 residues. The chain's CDR3 is CASSLEPGRGLAGELFF. For the CDR3, the DNA is TGTGCCAGCAGCCTAGAGCCTGGCAGGGGCCTTGCCGGGGAGCTGTTTTTT. Supplemented by reference TRBV7-9 and TRBJ2-2, the full variable domain reads DTGVSQNPRHKITKRGQNVTFRCDPISEHNRLYWYRQTLGQGPEFLTYFQNEAQLEKSRLLSDRFSAERPKGSFSTLEIQRTEQGDSAMYLCASSLEPGRGLAGELFFGEGSRLTVL.